This record looks at one T cell receptor beta chain sequence and its context. Its cognate antigen is unknown. This entry belongs to a study of graft-versus-host responses after intestinal transplantation. The assay was immunoSEQ multiplex PCR, and TCRdb's table has in-frame clones only and misses some. In the table there are almost 85,000 clones, 91% of which are singletons. Germline assignment: CDR1 MNHNS and CDR2 SASEGT. The V and J ends lost 6 bases and 6 bases, in that order; junction bases with no gene match: 5. The CDR3 length is 13 residues. J is TRBJ1-3 and V is TRBV6-1, with 7 bases lining up with TRBD1. Sequencing was performed on unstimulated CD4+ T cells sorted from spleen or lymph node cells, taken before intestinal transplant. This sequence originates from a human donor who received an intestinal transplant. This chain's CDR3 is CASSRQGENTIYF. Written as DNA, the CDR3 is TGTGCCAGCAGCCGACAGGGTGAAAACACCATATATTTT.